This TCR beta chain originates from a study of immune characterization of retroperitoneal liposarcoma. TCRdb re-derived calls from the PCR reads in MiXCR, one entry per CDR3 protein. The table shows a few thousand distinct CDR3 sequences, with around 50% occurring only once. Sequencing was carried out using tumor tissue. The source is a male donor with retroperitoneal liposarcoma.

The DNA of the CDR3 is TGTGCCAGCAGTAAAACCGGGATAATAGACTACGAGCAGTTCTTC. The encoded protein is CASSKTGIIDYEQFF. The chain combines TRBV6-1 with TRBJ2-1; D possibly corresponds to TRBD2 (5 bases). Germline lookup yields CDR1 MNHNS and CDR2 SASEGT. This CDR3 is 15 amino acids long. V lost 5 bases and J lost 10, with 21 bases in between.